The 5 T cell receptor beta chains below were found in one sample sequenced in a study of OX40 agonist ivuxolimab in advanced cancers. Some clones are missing from TCRdb's copy, which holds only in-frame ones; the method was immunoSEQ multiplex PCR. The repertoire holds 40,000 to 60,000 clones, 88% seen once, with roughly 3.4% in the top ten. The sample was CD4+ or CD8+ T cells sorted from blood, taken in a trial of the OX40 agonist ivuxolimab. The receptor source for this set is an adult with an advanced solid tumor such as melanoma, head and neck, liver or kidney cancer.

CDR3 sequence (DNA): TGTGCCAGCAGTCACCTCCGACTACGCAGGGGCGGGAGTTCACCCCTCCACTTT. Its protein is CASSHLRLRRGGSSPLHF. The chain combines TRBV28 with TRBJ1-6; perhaps TRBD1 as D (6 bases). V was cut by 5 bases and J by 9 bases, with 26 bases left in between. Germline assignment: CDR1 MDHEN and CDR2 SYDVKM. This CDR3 is 18 amino acids long.

This chain connects TRBV4-3 to TRBJ2-1, with D possibly TRBD1 on 6 matching bases. Germline V lookup: CDR1 LGHNA, CDR2 YSLEER. Trimming stripped 2 bases from V and 9 bases from J, with 14 bases between. This CDR3 spans 14 amino acids. The CDR3 DNA reads as TGCGCCAGCAGCCAAAAAAACAGGGTAACTGAGCAGTTCTTC. It specifies CASSQKNRVTEQFF.

The chain employs TRBV4-2 and TRBJ2-2; D perhaps matches TRBD1 (5 bases). The CDR3 sequence is 15 residues long. Germline CDR1 and CDR2: LGHNA and YNFKEQ. Trimming left V 1 base short and J 2 bases short, with 8 bases between. CDR3 sequence: CASSQGDRNTGELFF. Here the CDR3 DNA reads TGTGCCAGCAGCCAAGGAGACAGAAACACCGGGGAGCTGTTTTTT.

The V call is TRBV14, the J call TRBJ2-5; 7 bases map to TRBD1. The CDR3 covers 15 residues. Trimming cost V 4 bases and J 5 bases; bases outside gene matches: 10. The V gene's germline CDR1 is SGHDN and CDR2 FVKESK. The CDR3 DNA is TGTGCCAGCAGCCCCCGACACAGGGGTTACGAGACCCAGTACTTC. Translated, it gives CASSPRHRGYETQYF.

CDR3 in amino acids: CASSWTPQETQYF. The CDR3 DNA is TGTGCCAGCAGCTGGACCCCCCAAGAGACCCAGTACTTC. This rearrangement joins TRBV7-3 to TRBJ2-5; D not certain. Trimming left V 4 bases short and J 1 base short, with 7 bases between. The CDR3 sequence is 13 residues long. Germline assignment: CDR1 SGHTA and CDR2 FQGTGA.